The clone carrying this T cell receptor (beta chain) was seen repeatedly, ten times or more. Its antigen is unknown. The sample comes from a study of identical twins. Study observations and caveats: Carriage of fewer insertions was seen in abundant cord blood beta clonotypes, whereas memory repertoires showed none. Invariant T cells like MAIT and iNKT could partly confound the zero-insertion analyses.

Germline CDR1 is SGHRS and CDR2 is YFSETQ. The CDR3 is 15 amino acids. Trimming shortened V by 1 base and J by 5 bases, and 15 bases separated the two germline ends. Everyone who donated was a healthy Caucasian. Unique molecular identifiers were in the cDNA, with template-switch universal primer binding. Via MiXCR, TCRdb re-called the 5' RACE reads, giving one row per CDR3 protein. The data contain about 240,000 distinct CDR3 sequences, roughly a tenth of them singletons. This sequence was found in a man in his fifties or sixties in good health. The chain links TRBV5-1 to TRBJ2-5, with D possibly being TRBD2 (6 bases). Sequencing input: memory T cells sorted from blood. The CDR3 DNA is TGCGCCAGCAGCTTGCAGGAGGGCCTTCTGGAGACCCAGTACTTC. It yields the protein CASSLQEGLLETQYF.